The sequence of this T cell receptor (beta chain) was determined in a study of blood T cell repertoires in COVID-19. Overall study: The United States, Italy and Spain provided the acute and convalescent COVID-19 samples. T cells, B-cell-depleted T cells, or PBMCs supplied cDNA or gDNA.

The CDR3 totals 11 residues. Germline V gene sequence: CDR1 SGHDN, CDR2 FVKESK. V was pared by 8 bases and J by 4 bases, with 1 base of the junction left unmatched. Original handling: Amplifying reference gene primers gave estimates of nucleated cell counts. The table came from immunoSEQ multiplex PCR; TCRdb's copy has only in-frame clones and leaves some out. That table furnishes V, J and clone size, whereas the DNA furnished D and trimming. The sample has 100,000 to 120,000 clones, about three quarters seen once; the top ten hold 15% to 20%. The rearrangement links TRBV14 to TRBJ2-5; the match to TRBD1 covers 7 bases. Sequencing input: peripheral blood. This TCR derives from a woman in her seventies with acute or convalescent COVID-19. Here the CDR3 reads CASGTAETQYF. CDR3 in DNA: TGTGCCAGCGGGACAGCAGAGACCCAGTACTTC.